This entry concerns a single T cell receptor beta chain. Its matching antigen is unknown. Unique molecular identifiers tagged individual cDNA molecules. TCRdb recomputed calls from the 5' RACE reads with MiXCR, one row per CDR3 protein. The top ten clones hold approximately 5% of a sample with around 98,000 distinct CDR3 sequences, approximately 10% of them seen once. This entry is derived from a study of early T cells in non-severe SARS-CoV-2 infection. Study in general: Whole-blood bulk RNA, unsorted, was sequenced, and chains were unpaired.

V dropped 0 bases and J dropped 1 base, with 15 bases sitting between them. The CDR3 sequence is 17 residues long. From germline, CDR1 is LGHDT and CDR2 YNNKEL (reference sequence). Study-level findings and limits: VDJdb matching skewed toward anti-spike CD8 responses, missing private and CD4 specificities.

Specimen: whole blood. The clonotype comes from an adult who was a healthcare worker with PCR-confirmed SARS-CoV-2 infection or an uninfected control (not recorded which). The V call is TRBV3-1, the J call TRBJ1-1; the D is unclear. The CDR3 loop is CASSQEFFGQSNTEAFF. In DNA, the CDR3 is TGTGCCAGCAGCCAAGAATTTTTTGGGCAGTCGAACACTGAAGCTTTCTTT.